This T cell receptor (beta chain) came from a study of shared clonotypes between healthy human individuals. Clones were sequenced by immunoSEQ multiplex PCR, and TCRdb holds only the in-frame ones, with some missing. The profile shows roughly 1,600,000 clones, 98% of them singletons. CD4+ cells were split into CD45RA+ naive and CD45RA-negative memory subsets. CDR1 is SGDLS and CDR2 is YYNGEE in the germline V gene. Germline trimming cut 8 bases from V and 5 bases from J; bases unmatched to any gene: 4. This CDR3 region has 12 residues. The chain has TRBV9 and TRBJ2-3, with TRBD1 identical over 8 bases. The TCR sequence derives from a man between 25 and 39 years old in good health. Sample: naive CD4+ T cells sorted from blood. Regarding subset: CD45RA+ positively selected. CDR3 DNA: TGTGCCAGTCAGGGGGCTAAAGATACGCAGTATTTT. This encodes CASQGAKDTQYF.